This TCR beta chain was captured in a study of blood T cell repertoires in COVID-19 (dated by TCRdb to the early 2020s). Describing the broader study: Samples from collaborators originated in the United States, Italy and Spain and spanned both the acute and convalescent phases of COVID-19. The samples were drawn from the first 160 participants of the ongoing ImmuneRACE study and from over a thousand subjects provided by 6 global collaborators. The prospective study material was composed of cDNA or gDNA derived from T cells, B-cell-depleted T cells, or PBMCs. The repertoires were released in a freely available public database meant as a resource for research on the immune response to SARS-CoV-2. The dataset comprised deeply sampled blood TCRbeta repertoires from subjects exposed to, actively infected with, or recovered from COVID-19. Where available, HLA class I and class II types were taken from metadata supplied by the sample provider and were not determined by assay-based typing. The sample metadata nearly always contained a de-identified subject ID, COVID-19 status, age in years and sex.

One collaborating source in Seattle enrolled patients during active infection and followed them longitudinally through the course of disease. Whole blood was collected in K2EDTA tubes by collaborating institutions according to the institutions' own protocols. For TCRbeta analysis, collaborators shipped samples in one of three forms: frozen whole blood, isolated PBMCs, or DNA extracted from either of those sample types. TCRbeta CDR3 regions were amplified from genomic DNA using the immunoSEQ Assay, a bias-controlled multiplex PCR. The original pipeline was this. Within the assay, amplification of reference gene primers was used to estimate how many nucleated cells each sample contained. Sequence reads were collapsed and filtered to measure the absolute abundance of every unique TCRbeta CDR3 rearrangement. For each sample, productive Simpson clonality was calculated as the square root of Simpson's diversity index across productive rearrangements. TCRdb stores this immuneACCESS table with in-frame sequences only. Part of the clones is absent; in the studies checked, under half of the shortfall reflects unresolved V genes, and no reason is known for the rest. That table is the source of V, J and clone size, and D and trimming were worked out from the DNA. The sample contains about 170,000 clones, roughly 80% of them found a single time. About 8.8% of the sample is held by the ten biggest clonotypes.

Trimming leaves V shorter by 2 bases and J shorter by 6 bases, with the junction holding 5 bases beyond the gene matches. The CDR3 has 15 amino acids, counting the end cysteine and phenylalanine. This entry keeps only the CDR3 DNA: 45 bases, framed from base 1. As encoded in the germline V gene, CDR1 is MGHDK while CDR2 is SYGVNS. Details on this clone: No cognate antigen has been identified for it. The input lacks base qualities; no much larger clone sits a single base away.

What the work shows at the level of the full study, not this receptor alone: How much clinical and demographic metadata was included differed by source and by participant, and the metadata was provided uncurated.

Recombination linked TRBV25-1 to TRBJ2-1; the junction holds 9 bases that match TRBD2. The sequenced sample was peripheral blood. This receptor was obtained from a woman older than 75 with COVID-19, enrolled during active disease. CDR3 region: CASSEGGGAGNEQFF. The DNA is as follows: TGTGCCAGCAGTGAAGGCGGGGGGGCGGGCAATGAGCAGTTCTTC.